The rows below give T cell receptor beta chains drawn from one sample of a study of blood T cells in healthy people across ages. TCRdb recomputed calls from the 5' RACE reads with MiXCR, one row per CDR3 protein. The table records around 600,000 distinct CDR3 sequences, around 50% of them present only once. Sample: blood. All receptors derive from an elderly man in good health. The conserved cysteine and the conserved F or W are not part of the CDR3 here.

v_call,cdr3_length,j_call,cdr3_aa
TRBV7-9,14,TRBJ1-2,ASSSLGPSLRVGYT
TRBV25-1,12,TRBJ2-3,ASSGGMGEATQY
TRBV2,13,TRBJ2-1,ASRGGLAVYNEQF
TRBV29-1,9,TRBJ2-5,SGRAQETRY
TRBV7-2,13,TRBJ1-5,ASSLEAGGGQPQH
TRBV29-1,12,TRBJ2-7,SVRDREPFGEQY
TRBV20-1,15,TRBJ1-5,SARDPGTGNVYQPQH
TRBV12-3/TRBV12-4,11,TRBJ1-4,ASTAAPRGRLF
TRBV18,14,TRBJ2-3,ASSPSSGTSTDTQY
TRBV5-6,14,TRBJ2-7,ASSFGVGRTSCEQY
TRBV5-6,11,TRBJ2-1,ASSGGIYNEQF
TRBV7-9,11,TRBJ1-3,ASRQGSGNTIY
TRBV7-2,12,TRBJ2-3,ASSLLSSADTQY
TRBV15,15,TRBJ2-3,ATSRALSGAQPDTQY
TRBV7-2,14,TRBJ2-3,ASSPRLAGGLVTQY
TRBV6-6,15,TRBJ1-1,ASSYSRTGAVATEAF
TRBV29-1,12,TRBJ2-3,SVEKSGITDTQY
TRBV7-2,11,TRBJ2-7,ASSLKQGYEQY